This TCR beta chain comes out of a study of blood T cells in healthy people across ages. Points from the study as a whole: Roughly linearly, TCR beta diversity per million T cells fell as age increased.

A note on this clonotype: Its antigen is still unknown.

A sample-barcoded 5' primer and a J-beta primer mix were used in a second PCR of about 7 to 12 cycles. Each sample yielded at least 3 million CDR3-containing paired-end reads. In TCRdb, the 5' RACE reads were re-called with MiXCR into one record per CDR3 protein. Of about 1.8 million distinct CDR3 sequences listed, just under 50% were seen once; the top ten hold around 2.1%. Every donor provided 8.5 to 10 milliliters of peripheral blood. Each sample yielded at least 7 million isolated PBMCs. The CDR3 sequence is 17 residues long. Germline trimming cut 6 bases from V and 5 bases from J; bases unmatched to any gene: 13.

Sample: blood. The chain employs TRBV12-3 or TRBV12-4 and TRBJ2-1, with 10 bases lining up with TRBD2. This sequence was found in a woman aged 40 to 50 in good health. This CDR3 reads CASSRLAGGISHNEQFF. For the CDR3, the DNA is TGTGCCAGCAGCAGATTAGCGGGGGGAATCTCTCACAATGAGCAGTTCTTC.